These T cell receptor beta chains were read from a single sample in a study of T cell responses to AZD1222 COVID-19 vaccine. Profiling relied on immunoSEQ multiplex PCR, and the TCRdb table lists in-frame clones only, not all of them. The table includes 200,000 or so clones, more than 85% detected once. The specimen comprised peripheral blood, sampled on day 0 of MenACWY control vaccination. Receptors originate from an adult in good health. Both conserved end residues are part of each CDR3. A D gene is named only where the DNA matches it firmly. Size values are once, few and many counts, or a class for expanded clones, and some rows have none.

clone size	J gene	V gene	D gene	CDR3 DNA	CDR3 protein
-	TRBJ1-5	TRBV6-1	-	TGTGCCAGCAGTGAAAGTAGTCAGAAGCCCCAGCATTTT	CASSESSQKPQHF
-	TRBJ1-2	TRBV2	-	TGTGCCACTAAACAGGGCCAAGCTAACTATGGCTACACCTTC	CATKQGQANYGYTF
-	TRBJ2-3	TRBV7-3	-	TGTGCCAGCAGCCCCGGGCGCGGAATTGACACAGATACGCAGTATTTT	CASSPGRGIDTDTQYF
-	TRBJ1-2	TRBV18	-	TGTGCCAGCTCACCACCGGGGAGACCCGCTAACTATGGCTACACCTTC	CASSPPGRPANYGYTF
-	TRBJ2-3	TRBV2	-	TGTGCCAGCAGTTGGCAGACTAACACAGATACGCAGTATTTT	CASSWQTNTDTQYF
-	TRBJ2-7	TRBV7-2	TRBD1	TGTGCCAGCTTGAGGGACAGGGGTTCCTACGAGCAGTACTTC	CASLRDRGSYEQYF
-	TRBJ2-5	TRBV30	-	TGTGCCTGGAGTGGGAACTACCAAGAGACCCAGTACTTC	CAWSGNYQETQYF
-	TRBJ2-7	TRBV6-5	TRBD1	TGTGCCAGCAGTTTCCGGGACAGTTCCTACGAGCAGTACTTC	CASSFRDSSYEQYF
-	TRBJ1-1	TRBV6-1	TRBD1	TGTGCCAGCAGTGCCGGACAGGGCTGGGGGAACACTGAAGCTTTCTTT	CASSAGQGWGNTEAFF
-	TRBJ1-5	TRBV18	-	TGTGCCAGCTCACCAAGGGATCGCAATCAGCCCCAGCATTTT	CASSPRDRNQPQHF
-	TRBJ1-1	TRBV5-1	TRBD1	TGCGCCAGCAGCTCGGAGACAGGGGGATCCTCTGAAGCTTTCTTT	CASSSETGGSSEAFF
-	TRBJ2-3	TRBV15	-	TGTGCCACGACGGGGGGCCGAAGCACAGATACGCAGTATTTT	CATTGGRSTDTQYF
once	TRBJ2-5	TRBV6-5	TRBD2	TGTGCCAGCACCCTAGGGAGGGGAGAGACCCAGTACTTC	CASTLGRGETQYF